Shown below are 2 T cell receptor beta chains from a single sample sequenced in a study of blood T cell repertoires in COVID-19 (dated by TCRdb to 2019 to 2021). The library was obtained by the immunoSEQ multiplex PCR assay. TCRdb took this table from immuneACCESS and kept in-frame rearrangements with V and J called. Such tables lack part of the clones; where checked against another copy, unresolved V genes explain under half of the gap, and the rest is unexplained. In all, the sample holds about 260,000 clones, and about 88% of those were seen once. The ten largest clones add up to about 11% of the sample. The sample was peripheral blood. The receptors originated from a woman aged 30 to 39 with COVID-19, enrolled during active disease.

The chain uses TRBV27 and TRBJ2-3; 12 positions match TRBD1. V trimming: 5 bases; J trimming: 3 bases; junction bases outside the gene matches: 9. The CDR3 extends over 17 amino acids. Per germline, CDR1 MNHEY and CDR2 SMNVEV (reference sequence). The CDR3: CASSMGQGALPTDTQYF. DNA for the CDR3: TGTGCCAGCAGTATGGGACAGGGGGCTCTGCCGACAGATACGCAGTATTTT.

V usage is TRBV29-1 and J usage is TRBJ2-1, with D possibly matching TRBD1 (5 bases). V was cut by 3 bases and J by 2 bases, with 11 bases left in between. Germline CDR1 and CDR2: SQVTM and ANQGSEA. CDR3 length: 14 amino acids. The CDR3 here is CSVDGQGPYNEQFF. The CDR3 DNA reads as TGCAGCGTTGATGGGCAGGGCCCCTACAATGAGCAGTTCTTC.